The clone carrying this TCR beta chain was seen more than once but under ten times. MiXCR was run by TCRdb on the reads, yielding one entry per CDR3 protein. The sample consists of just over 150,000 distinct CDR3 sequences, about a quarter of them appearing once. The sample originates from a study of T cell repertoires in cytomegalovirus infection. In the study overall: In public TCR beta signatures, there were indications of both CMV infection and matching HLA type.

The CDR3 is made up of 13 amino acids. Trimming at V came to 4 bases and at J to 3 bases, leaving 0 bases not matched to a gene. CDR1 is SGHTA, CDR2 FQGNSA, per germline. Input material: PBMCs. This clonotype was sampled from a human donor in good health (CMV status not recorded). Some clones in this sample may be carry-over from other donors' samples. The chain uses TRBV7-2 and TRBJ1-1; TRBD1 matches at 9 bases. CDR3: CASSWDRDTEAFF. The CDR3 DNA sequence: TGTGCCAGCAGCTGGGACAGGGACACTGAAGCTTTCTTT. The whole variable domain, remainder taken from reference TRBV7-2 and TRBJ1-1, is GAGVSQSPSNKVTEKGKDVELRCDPISGHTALYWYRQSLGQGLEFLIYFQGNSAPDKSGLPSDRFSAERTGGSVSTLTIQRTQQEDSAVYLCASSWDRDTEAFFGQGTRLTVV.